What follows are 4 T cell receptor beta chains derived from one specimen sequenced in a study of cytomegalovirus exposure and HLA in healthy donors. Vbeta (60) and Jbeta (13) primers were used in the PCR. Sequenced by immunoSEQ multiplex PCR; TCRdb stores in-frame clones only, minus some. Of roughly 150,000 clones in the sample, 64% were seen once. Input material: PBMCs. The source of these receptors is a woman under 40 in good health and CMV-seropositive.

This chain uses TRBV6-1 with TRBJ1-4; perhaps TRBD1 as D (6 bases). CDR1 is MNHNS, CDR2 SASEGT, per germline. CDR3 length: 15 amino acids. V was clipped by 2 bases and J by 6 bases, with 13 bases between them. CDR3 coding DNA: TGTGCCAGCAGTGAATTGAGACAGGCCCATGAAAAACTGTTTTTT. Protein product: CASSELRQAHEKLFF.

The gene calls are TRBV6-1 and TRBJ1-3; no clear D. This CDR3 has 14 amino acids. Germline V gives CDR1 MNHNS, CDR2 SASEGT. V shed 1 base and J shed 3 bases, with 7 bases lying between them. The CDR3 spells CASSEDWYGNTIYF. DNA for the CDR3: TGTGCCAGCAGTGAAGACTGGTATGGAAACACCATATATTTT.

The chain combines TRBV29-1 with TRBJ2-3, with D possibly being TRBD2 (6 bases). The CDR3 contains 14 residues. Trimming shortened V by 7 bases and J by 5 bases, and 19 bases separated the two germline ends. Germline lookup yields CDR1 SQVTM and CDR2 ANQGSEA. The CDR3 nucleotides read TGCAGCGCCGGAGGGGACCTCGTGCGAGATACGCAGTATTTT. It encodes CSAGGDLVRDTQYF.

The chain combines TRBV4-1 with TRBJ2-1; the match to TRBD2 covers 12 bases. V lost 3 bases, J lost 6 bases, and 3 bases stayed unmatched. Germline CDR1 reads MGHRA; CDR2 reads YSYEKL. The CDR3 is 15 amino acids. The CDR3 DNA follows: TGCGCCAGCAGCCACCTAGCGGGAGGGCCCAATGAGCAGTTCTTC. Translation: CASSHLAGGPNEQFF.